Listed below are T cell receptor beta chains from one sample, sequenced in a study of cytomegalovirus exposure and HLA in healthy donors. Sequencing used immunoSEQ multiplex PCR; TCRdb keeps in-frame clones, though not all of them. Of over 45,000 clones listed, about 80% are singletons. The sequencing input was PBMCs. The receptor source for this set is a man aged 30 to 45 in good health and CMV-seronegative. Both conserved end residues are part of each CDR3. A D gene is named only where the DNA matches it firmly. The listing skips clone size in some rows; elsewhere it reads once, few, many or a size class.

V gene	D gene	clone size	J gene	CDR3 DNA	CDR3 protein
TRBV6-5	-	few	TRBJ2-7	TGTGCCAGCAGTTACTCGCCGGGGAGCTCCTACGAGCAGTACTTC	CASSYSPGSSYEQYF
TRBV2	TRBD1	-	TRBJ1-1	TGTGCCAGCAGTGGACAGGGGGGAGGCACTGAAGCTTTCTTT	CASSGQGGGTEAFF
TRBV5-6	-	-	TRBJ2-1	TGTGCCAGCAGCTTGGCGGGGGCCAGCGGCGGGAGTGGGAATGAGCAGTTCTTC	CASSLAGASGGSGNEQFF
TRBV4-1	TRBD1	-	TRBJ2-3	TGCGCCAGCAGCCAAGCGAGGGGGCCCTCAGATACGCAGTATTTT	CASSQARGPSDTQYF
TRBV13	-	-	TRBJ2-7	TGTGCCAGCAGCCACCGGGGTAGCGGAGTTTACGAGCAGTGCTTC	CASSHRGSGVYEQCF
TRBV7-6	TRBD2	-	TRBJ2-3	TGTGCCAGCAGTCGTAGCGGGGGGGGTTTGACAGATACGCAGTATTTT	CASSRSGGGLTDTQYF
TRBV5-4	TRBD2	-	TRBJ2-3	TGTGCCAGCAGCATCGGGGGGGCAGATACGCAGTATTTT	CASSIGGADTQYF
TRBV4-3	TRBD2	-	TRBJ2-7	TGCGCCAGCAGATACGGGGTAGCGGGTGACTACGAGCAGTACTTC	CASRYGVAGDYEQYF
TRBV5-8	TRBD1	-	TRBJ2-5	TGTGCCAGCAGCTCACAGGGGGCGCAGACCCAGTACTTC	CASSSQGAQTQYF
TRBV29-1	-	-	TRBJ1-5	TGCAGCGTTACGACAGGAAAAAATCAGCCCCAGCATTTT	CSVTTGKNQPQHF
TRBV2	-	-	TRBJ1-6	TGTGCCAGCAGTGAACGGGGTCCAGAGGGCCCCAATTCACCCCTCCACTTT	CASSERGPEGPNSPLHF
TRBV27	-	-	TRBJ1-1	TGTGCCAGCAGTTTAGAACGGGGCACTGAAGCTTTCTTT	CASSLERGTEAFF
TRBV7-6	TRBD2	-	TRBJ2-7	TGTGCCAGCAGCCGGACTAGCGGGAACTACGAGCAGTACTTC	CASSRTSGNYEQYF
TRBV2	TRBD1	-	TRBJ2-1	TGTGCCAGCCAGGGGACAGCCTACAATGAGCAGTTCTTC	CASQGTAYNEQFF
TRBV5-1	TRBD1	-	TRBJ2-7	TGCGCCAGCAGTTCCGGGACAGGGGGCTCTGACGAGCAGTACTTC	CASSSGTGGSDEQYF
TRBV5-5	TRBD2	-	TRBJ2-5	TGTGCCAGCAGCTTGGGACTAGCTCCCGAGACCCAGTACTTC	CASSLGLAPETQYF
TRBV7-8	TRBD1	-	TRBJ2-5	TGTGCCAGCAGCTTAGAGCAGGGGGTGGAGACCCAGTACTTC	CASSLEQGVETQYF
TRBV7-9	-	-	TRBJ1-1	TGTTCCAGCAGCAACCGGGACTCAAGCCTGAACACTGAAGCTTTCTTT	CSSSNRDSSLNTEAFF
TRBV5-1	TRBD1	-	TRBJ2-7	TGCGCCAGCAGCTCTCCGGGACAGGGATACGAGCAGTACTTC	CASSSPGQGYEQYF
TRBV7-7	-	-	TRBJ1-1	TGTGCCAGCAGCTATGACAGTGAAGCTTTCTTT	CASSYDSEAFF
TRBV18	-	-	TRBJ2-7	TGTGCCAGCTCGCCCGGGACCTACGAGCAGTACTTC	CASSPGTYEQYF
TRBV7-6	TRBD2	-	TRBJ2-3	TGTGCCAGCAGCGCCGGGACTAGCGGGAGCACAGATACGCAGTATTTT	CASSAGTSGSTDTQYF
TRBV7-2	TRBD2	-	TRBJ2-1	TGTGCCAGCAGCTTAGCGGGGACTAGCTGGGGCAATGAGCAGTTCTTC	CASSLAGTSWGNEQFF
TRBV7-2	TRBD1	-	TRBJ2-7	TGTGCCAGCAGCAGACGGGACAGGGTGGAGTACGAGCAGTACTTC	CASSRRDRVEYEQYF